These 8 T cell receptor beta chains originate from one sample sequenced in a study of OX40 agonist ivuxolimab in advanced cancers. Only in-frame clones appear in the TCRdb table, and some are missing; sequencing was by immunoSEQ multiplex PCR. The sample gives 25,000 to 30,000 clones, around 76% of which show up once; about 15% is in the top ten. The material was CD4+ or CD8+ T cells sorted from blood, obtained in a trial of the OX40 agonist ivuxolimab. These receptor sequences come from an adult with an advanced solid tumor such as melanoma, head and neck, liver or kidney cancer.

The V and J genes are TRBV11-2 and TRBJ2-3; D assignment may be TRBD1 or TRBD2 (5 bases each). Germline V lookup: CDR1 SGHAT, CDR2 FQNNGV. CDR3 length equals 18 residues. Trimming shortened V by 5 bases and J by 4 bases, and 25 bases separated the two germline ends. This CDR3 is CASSHFPQDILGADTQYF. CDR3 nucleotide sequence: TGTGCCAGCAGCCACTTCCCCCAGGACATCCTCGGGGCAGATACGCAGTATTTT.

The V call is TRBV7-9, the J call TRBJ2-4; 9 bases fit TRBD1. CDR1 and CDR2 (germline): SEHNR, FQNEAQ (reference sequence). The CDR3 has 16 residues. Germline trimming cut 6 bases from V and 0 bases from J; bases unmatched to any gene: 6. The CDR3: CASSAGQGPAKNIQYF. The CDR3 nucleotides are TGTGCCAGCAGTGCTGGACAGGGGCCAGCCAAAAACATTCAGTACTTC.

This chain links TRBV6-1 with TRBJ1-5; D may be TRBD1 (5 bases). Trimming pared 10 bases from V and 3 bases from J, leaving 16 bases between. The CDR3 is made up of 14 amino acids. CDR1 is MNHNS, CDR2 SASEGT, per germline. In DNA, the CDR3 is TGTGCCACCAGGGCGGGGAACAACAATCAGCCCCAGCATTTT. Amino acid sequence: CATRAGNNNQPQHF.

The chain's CDR3 is CASRAGTEAFF. The CDR3 nucleotides are TGTGCCAGCAGGGCGGGTACTGAAGCTTTCTTT. The chain recombines TRBV6-9 with TRBJ1-1; D is ambiguous. The V and J ends lost 6 bases and 5 bases respectively, with 7 bases between them. The CDR3 covers 11 residues. Germline V gene lookup returns CDR1 MNHGY and CDR2 SVAAGI.

This chain links TRBV27 with TRBJ1-2; 10 bases are a match to TRBD1. V lost 3 bases and J lost 4; bases outside the gene matches: 8. CDR1 MNHEY and CDR2 SMNVEV come from the germline V gene (reference sequence). The CDR3 is 16 amino acids. DNA of the CDR3: TGTGCCAGCAGTTTCGTCGGGACAGGGGCTCTCTATGGCTACACCTTC. Its protein product is CASSFVGTGALYGYTF.

This chain uses TRBV19 with TRBJ1-5; perhaps TRBD1 as D (5 bases). The CDR3 contains 15 residues. Trimming pared 1 base from V and 5 bases from J, leaving 12 bases between. The germline gives CDR1 LNHDA, CDR2 SQIVND (reference sequence). The CDR3 nucleotides read TGTGCCAGTAGTATAGCTCTTAGGGGTTATCAGCCCCAGCATTTT. Translation gives CASSIALRGYQPQHF.

The chain combines TRBV9 with TRBJ2-7, with 7 bases that match TRBD1. J gave up 1 base and V 0 bases, and 4 bases lay outside the gene matches. CDR1 and CDR2 (germline): SGDLS, YYNGEE. The CDR3 contains 15 residues. The CDR3: CASSVGQGDSYEQYF. The CDR3 DNA is TGTGCCAGCAGCGTAGGTCAGGGGGATTCCTACGAGCAGTACTTC.

This clone is classed as medium-sized (0.01 to 0.1%). The V gene is TRBV5-8, the J gene TRBJ2-7, with D possibly being TRBD1 or TRBD2 (5 bases each). Germline CDR1 SGHTS, CDR2 YDEGEE. The CDR3 runs to 15 residues. V lost 7 bases and J 0 bases, leaving 17 bases between the germline ends. CDR3: CASPPWDGHSYEQYF. CDR3 DNA sequence: TGTGCCAGCCCCCCCTGGGACGGACACTCCTACGAGCAGTACTTC.